One sample yielded the 9 T cell receptor beta chains listed below, sequenced in a study of vaccination effects on CD4 cells after COVID-19. The data were produced by immunoSEQ multiplex PCR, yet TCRdb's version contains in-frame clones alone and is incomplete. The table includes 50,000 to 65,000 clones, roughly 80% detected once. Antigen-specific CD4+ T cells were expanded (with viral peptide pools) by the ViraFEST assay ahead of sequencing. The culture ran for less than 12 days, and then CD4+ T cells were isolated. Their antigens remain unidentified. The specimen was CD4+ T cells from PBMCs cultured with HCoV-229E spike peptides, collected before COVID-19 vaccination. The receptors come from a human donor who received a COVID-19 vaccine.

This clone was detected a few times. The rearrangement uses TRBV24-1 and TRBJ2-3; 9 bases map to TRBD1. V shed 7 bases, J shed 3 bases, and the junction held 10 bases outside the gene matches. The CDR3 covers 16 residues. CDR1 KGHDR and CDR2 SFDVKD come from the germline V gene. The CDR3 DNA reads as TGTGCCACCAGCCTCCACGGGACAGGGAAGACAGATACGCAGTATTTT. This sequence encodes CATSLHGTGKTDTQYF.

This clone was observed a single time. The chain carries TRBV10-3 and TRBJ1-1; TRBD1 aligns across 8 bases. The CDR3 extends over 14 amino acids. After removal of 6 bases from V and 3 bases from J, the junction contained 6 bases not matched to a gene. Germline CDR1 and CDR2: ENHRY and SYGVKD. CDR3 protein: CAIRRQGKDTEAFF. The CDR3 bases are TGTGCCATCAGGAGACAGGGGAAGGACACTGAAGCTTTCTTT.

The gene calls are TRBV9 and TRBJ2-3, with 8 bases matching TRBD2. The CDR3 has 16 residues. V lost 1 base to trimming and J lost 2 bases; unmatched junction nucleotides: 6. The germline V gene encodes CDR1 SGDLS and CDR2 YYNGEE. The CDR3 spells CASSVFSGGNTDTQYF. The CDR3 nucleotides read TGTGCCAGCAGCGTATTCAGCGGGGGAAACACAGATACGCAGTATTTT.

The chain combines TRBV28 with TRBJ1-2, with 10 bases lining up with TRBD1. The trim removed 5 bases at V and 8 bases at J, leaving 11 bases unmatched. The V gene's germline CDR1 is MDHEN and CDR2 SYDVKM. This CDR3 spans 15 amino acids. The CDR3 nucleotides are TGTGCCAGCAGTCTGTCGACAGGGGGCATATGGGGCTACACCTTC. Protein sequence: CASSLSTGGIWGYTF.

The chain has TRBV30 and TRBJ1-6, with D unresolved. The length of the CDR3 is 16 residues. Germline loops: CDR1 GTSNPN, CDR2 SVGIG (reference sequence). V was trimmed by 3 bases and J by 0 bases, leaving 12 bases between them. This CDR3 is CAWRRTPSSYNSPLHF. In nucleotides, the CDR3 is TGTGCCTGGAGAAGGACTCCGAGCTCCTATAATTCACCCCTCCACTTT.

J is TRBJ2-3 and V is TRBV5-4, with 7 bases lining up with TRBD2. CDR3 size: 15 residues. Germline V gene lookup returns CDR1 SGHNT and CDR2 YYREEE (reference sequence). With V trimmed by 5 bases and J by 2 bases, 8 bases remained unmatched. CDR3 protein: CASRPRLADTDTQYF. The CDR3 DNA is TGTGCCAGCAGACCCCGGCTAGCGGACACAGATACGCAGTATTTT.

The chain has TRBV19 and TRBJ2-1, with 8 positions matching TRBD2. The V and J ends lost 8 bases and 0 bases, in that order; junction bases with no gene match: 6. CDR1 is LNHDA, CDR2 SQIVND, per germline (reference sequence). There are 15 residues in the CDR3. The CDR3 spells CASRSGGFSYNEQFF. The CDR3 coding sequence is TGTGCCAGTCGAAGCGGGGGTTTCTCCTACAATGAGCAGTTCTTC.

This clone was seen just once. The chain uses TRBV5-1 and TRBJ1-4; D unclear. CDR1 is SGHRS and CDR2 is YFSETQ in the germline V gene. V was trimmed by 3 bases and J by 10 bases, leaving 16 bases between them. This CDR3 contains 14 residues. The CDR3 sequence: CASSSTAFDGKLFF. As DNA, the CDR3 is TGCGCCAGCAGCTCCACAGCTTTTGATGGAAAACTGTTTTTT.

V usage is TRBV28 and J usage is TRBJ1-5; the D gene is possibly TRBD1 (6 bases). Trimming pared 2 bases from V and 5 bases from J, leaving 22 bases between. The germline V gene has CDR1 MDHEN and CDR2 SYDVKM. There are 18 residues in the CDR3. CDR3 nucleotides: TGTGCCAGCAGTTTAGTGAGGGGGGAACGACGGACGGATCAGCCCCAGCATTTT. Residues: CASSLVRGERRTDQPQHF.